One sample yielded the 29 T cell receptor beta chains listed below, sequenced in a study of Ad26.COV2.S vaccination and SARS-CoV-2 variants. Treatment defined: 15 to 20 received Ad26.COV2.S at low or high dose, single or two shots; about 5 received placebo; per-sample allocation not given. Sample collection was performed on day 63 after the first vaccine or placebo injection. TCRdb keeps only in-frame clones here, not all; method: immunoSEQ multiplex PCR. This table holds 350,000 to 400,000 clones, about 88% found once. Sequenced material: peripheral blood, taken in a trial of Ad26.COV2.S vaccine versus placebo. The receptors originated from a person between 18 and 60 years old who received the Ad26.COV2.S COVID-19 vaccine or a placebo.

The gene calls are TRBV5-1 and TRBJ1-3; D not certain. The CDR3 covers 14 residues. The V and J ends lost 0 bases and 4 bases respectively, with 8 bases between them. Germline V gene lookup returns CDR1 SGHRS and CDR2 YFSETQ. CDR3 protein: CASSLGQYGNTIYF. CDR3 bases: TGCGCCAGCAGCTTGGGTCAGTACGGAAACACCATATATTTT.

This clone has more than one count but fewer than ten. The V call is TRBV5-4, the J call TRBJ2-7; 10 nucleotides align to TRBD2. This CDR3 spans 15 amino acids. Looked up from germline, CDR1 is SGHNT and CDR2 is YYREEE (reference sequence). V shed 1 base, J shed 4 bases, and the junction held 5 bases outside the gene matches. CDR3 in amino acids: CASSLSLAGVYEQYF. In nucleotides, the CDR3 is TGTGCCAGCAGCTTGTCCCTAGCGGGAGTGTACGAGCAGTACTTC.

This clone appeared once. The V gene is TRBV19, the J gene TRBJ2-1; D perhaps matches TRBD2 (6 bases). This CDR3 spans 15 amino acids. Trimming shortened V by 3 bases and J by 0 bases, and 9 bases separated the two germline ends. CDR1 and CDR2 (germline): LNHDA, SQIVND (reference sequence). CDR3 DNA: TGTGCCAGTAGTATTGAGCGGGTCTCCTACAATGAGCAGTTCTTC. It specifies CASSIERVSYNEQFF. The full variable domain, in which reference TRBV19 and TRBJ2-1 provide the parts outside the CDR3, is DGGITQSPKYLFRKEGQNVTLSCEQNLNHDAMYWYRQDPGQGLRLIYYSQIVNDFQKGDIAEGYSVSREKKESFPLTVTSAQKNPTAFYLCASSIERVSYNEQFFGPGTRLTVL.

V is TRBV6-5 and J is TRBJ1-2; tentatively, D is TRBD1 (6 bases). Germline loops: CDR1 MNHEY, CDR2 SVGAGI. V was trimmed by 2 bases and J by 1 base, leaving 11 bases between them. This CDR3 has 15 amino acids. CDR3 sequence reads: CASSYQGTDNYGYTF. In DNA, the CDR3 is TGTGCCAGCAGTTACCAGGGGACGGATAACTATGGCTACACCTTC.

The chain links TRBV20-1 to TRBJ1-1; maybe TRBD1 (6 bases). The V and J ends lost 3 bases and 4 bases respectively, with 15 bases between them. The CDR3 consists of 14 residues. CDR1 is DFQATT, CDR2 SNEGSKA, per germline (reference sequence). The CDR3 DNA reads TGCAGTGCTAGTCTTTGGGCGACAGGCACTGAAGCTTTCTTT. This sequence encodes CSASLWATGTEAFF.

The chain uses TRBV29-1 and TRBJ2-7, with D unresolved. CDR1 is SQVTM, CDR2 ANQGSEA, per germline. CDR3 length equals 13 residues. Trimming took 2 bases from V and 0 from J, leaving 8 bases between them. In nucleotides, the CDR3 is TGCAGCGTTGAATCGGGTAACTCCTACGAGCAGTACTTC. This translates into CSVESGNSYEQYF.

The genes are TRBV29-1 and TRBJ2-5; TRBD2 agrees at 11 bases. With V trimmed by 6 bases and J by 1 base, 13 bases remained unmatched. Germline V gene lookup returns CDR1 SQVTM and CDR2 ANQGSEA. The CDR3 has 17 amino acids. The CDR3, as DNA: TGCAGCGTGGTAGCGGGAGGGCCCTCTAACGCCCAAGAGACCCAGTACTTC. The encoded protein is CSVVAGGPSNAQETQYF.

The chain employs TRBV7-2 and TRBJ2-2, with 9 bases identical to TRBD1. The V segment lost 2 bases and the J segment 3 bases; nucleotides outside the gene matches: 13. Germline CDR1 and CDR2: SGHTA and FQGNSA. This CDR3 contains 19 residues. The CDR3 spells CASSLRGQGGGADTGELFF. The CDR3 DNA reads as TGTGCCAGCAGCTTAAGGGGACAGGGAGGCGGAGCGGACACCGGGGAGCTGTTTTTT.

The chain combines TRBV27 with TRBJ1-3; D gene unclear. The CDR3 totals 10 residues. Trimming stripped 9 bases from V and 4 bases from J, with 4 bases between. The germline V gene encodes CDR1 MNHEY and CDR2 SMNVEV (reference sequence). The CDR3 spells CARSGNTIYF. In nucleotides, the CDR3 is TGTGCCAGATCGGGAAACACCATATATTTT.

This chain links TRBV27 with TRBJ2-2, with 7 nucleotides matching TRBD2. The CDR3 loop spans 16 amino acids. The germline CDR1 and CDR2 sequences are MNHEY and SMNVEV (reference sequence). V gave up 2 bases and J gave up 2 bases; unmatched junction bases: 5. CDR3 coding DNA: TGTGCCAGCAGTTTACGGGGAGGGCGAAACACCGGGGAGCTGTTTTTT. Protein product: CASSLRGGRNTGELFF.

The chain combines TRBV10-2 with TRBJ1-3; unclear D gene. CDR3 length equals 14 residues. Germline V lookup: CDR1 WSHSY, CDR2 SAAADI. Trimming stripped 2 bases from V and 4 bases from J, with 9 bases between. DNA of the CDR3: TGCGCCAGCAGTGAGAACACGCAGGGAAACACCATATATTTT. Translation: CASSENTQGNTIYF.

The chain carries TRBV12-3 or TRBV12-4 and TRBJ1-2; D uncertain. Trimming removed 6 bases from V and 6 bases from J, with 14 bases in between. The CDR3 contains 13 residues. The CDR3 nucleotides read TGTGCCAGCAGCCGAGAAACAGTCAATGGCTACACCTTC. As protein: CASSRETVNGYTF.

This clone was counted ten times or more. The V and J genes are TRBV27 and TRBJ2-1; 8 bases agree with TRBD1. Germline trimming cut 6 bases from V and 6 bases from J; bases unmatched to any gene: 7. Per germline, CDR1 MNHEY and CDR2 SMNVEV (reference sequence). The CDR3 spans 14 residues. CDR3 sequence reads: CASRVGQGSNEQFF. In DNA form, the CDR3 reads TGTGCCAGCAGGGTCGGACAGGGATCCAATGAGCAGTTCTTC.

The gene calls are TRBV10-2 and TRBJ2-3; possibly TRBD1 for D (6 bases). This CDR3 is 13 amino acids long. V lost 8 bases and J 2 bases, leaving 11 bases between the germline ends. The germline V gene encodes CDR1 WSHSY and CDR2 SAAADI. The DNA for the CDR3 is TGCGCCAGCGAGGGGGAAAACACAGATACGCAGTATTTT. Encoded protein: CASEGENTDTQYF.

Only a few counts were recorded for this clone. Other DNA sequences from this sample encode an identical CDR3 as well. The chain combines TRBV2 with TRBJ1-1, with 7 nucleotides matching TRBD1. V dropped 6 bases and J dropped 3; count of bases not matched to a gene: 7. The CDR3 extends over 14 amino acids. Per the germline V gene, CDR1 is SNHLY and CDR2 is FYNNEI. The CDR3 region is CASRSRQGDTEAFF. The CDR3 nucleotides read TGTGCCAGCAGATCGAGACAGGGAGACACTGAAGCTTTCTTT.

The rearrangement joins TRBV7-2 to TRBJ2-7; D is possibly TRBD2 (5 bases). Germline V CDR1 and CDR2: SGHTA, FQGNSA. The CDR3 is made up of 15 amino acids. Trimming removed 0 bases at V and 1 base at J, with 10 bases between. The CDR3 here is CASSLAPGNSYEQYF. The CDR3 DNA reads TGTGCCAGCAGCTTAGCCCCGGGGAATTCCTACGAGCAGTACTTC.

Comment on this clone: In the same sample, other DNA sequences code for this CDR3. This rearrangement joins TRBV7-3 to TRBJ2-3, with D perhaps matching TRBD1 (5 bases). CDR3 length equals 13 residues. Germline V gene lookup returns CDR1 SGHTA and CDR2 FQGTGA. With 0 bases removed from V and 4 bases from J, the gap between germline ends came to 5 bases. CDR3 in amino acids: CASSLTGPDTQYF. CDR3 DNA: TGTGCCAGCAGCTTAACGGGGCCAGATACGCAGTATTTT.

This clone turned up a few times. V usage is TRBV11-3 and J usage is TRBJ2-7, with D maybe TRBD2 (5 bases). Looked up from germline, CDR1 is SGHNT and CDR2 is YENEEA. The CDR3 has 12 residues. V shed 5 bases and J shed 7 bases, with 12 bases lying between them. In nucleotides, the CDR3 is TGTGCCAGCAGCACAGACCCGGGGGAGCAGTACTTC. Translated, it gives CASSTDPGEQYF.

This chain connects TRBV4-2 to TRBJ1-5; 9 bases fit TRBD1. Germline V CDR1 and CDR2: LGHNA, YNFKEQ. This CDR3 comprises 15 residues. V lost 2 bases and J lost 7; bases outside the gene matches: 6. The CDR3, as DNA: TGTGCCAGCAGCCAATGGGACAGGGTAAACCAGCCCCAGCATTTT. Translation: CASSQWDRVNQPQHF.

CDR3 in DNA: TGCGCCAGCAGCCCCCGACAGGGGGACACTGAAGCTTTCTTT. This encodes CASSPRQGDTEAFF. This sequence joins TRBV5-1 and TRBJ1-1, with TRBD1 matching over 9 bases. V lost 4 bases and J lost 3; bases outside the gene matches: 4. CDR1 is SGHRS, CDR2 YFSETQ, per germline. The CDR3 length is 14 residues.

The rearrangement uses TRBV7-6 and TRBJ2-3, with 8 bases identical to TRBD2. Germline V CDR1 and CDR2: SGHVS, FNYEAQ. This CDR3 has 16 residues. The V and J ends lost 3 bases and 2 bases, in that order; junction bases with no gene match: 7. The CDR3 spells CASSLRGAPTTDTQYF. DNA for the CDR3: TGTGCCAGCAGCTTGCGGGGGGCCCCGACCACAGATACGCAGTATTTT.

V gene TRBV2 combines with J gene TRBJ2-7; no clear D. Trimming left V 3 bases short and J 3 bases short, with 12 bases between. The CDR3 runs to 14 residues. Germline CDR1 SNHLY, CDR2 FYNNEI. Here the CDR3 DNA reads TGTGCCAGCAGTGATAGCCACGGAAACTACGAGCAGTACTTC. Residues: CASSDSHGNYEQYF.

This sequence joins TRBV19 and TRBJ2-1; TRBD2 matches at 8 bases. V lost 3 bases and J lost 8; bases outside the gene matches: 6. This CDR3 comprises 14 residues. Germline V gene sequence: CDR1 LNHDA, CDR2 SQIVND (reference sequence). For the CDR3, the DNA is TGTGCCAGTAGTATCCCGGGACTAGGCGATGAGCAGTTCTTC. Translation: CASSIPGLGDEQFF.

The chain links TRBV4-3 to TRBJ1-2; weak D call: TRBD1 (5 bases). CDR3 length equals 15 residues. Trimming removed 0 bases from V and 1 base from J, with 9 bases in between. CDR1 and CDR2 (germline): LGHNA, YSLEER. The CDR3 DNA reads TGCGCCAGCAGCCAAGAAAGGGGTTATAACTATGGCTACACCTTC. This translates into CASSQERGYNYGYTF.

This chain connects TRBV30 to TRBJ2-1; 9 bases are a match to TRBD1. Germline lookup yields CDR1 GTSNPN and CDR2 SVGIG (reference sequence). This CDR3 comprises 15 residues. V gave up 0 bases and J gave up 7 bases; unmatched junction bases: 7. The CDR3 spells CAWSVKGTGKNEQFF. The CDR3 DNA sequence: TGTGCCTGGAGTGTCAAAGGGACAGGGAAGAATGAGCAGTTCTTC.

The chain links TRBV7-3 to TRBJ2-1; TRBD2 matches 8 bases. Germline trimming cut 2 bases from V and 5 bases from J; bases unmatched to any gene: 11. Germline assignment: CDR1 SGHTA and CDR2 FQGTGA. The CDR3 sequence is 17 residues long. CDR3 amino acids: CASSLLPLADSHNEQFF. Here the CDR3 DNA reads TGTGCCAGCAGCTTACTCCCACTAGCGGATTCCCACAATGAGCAGTTCTTC. Variable domain in full (rest from reference TRBV7-3 and TRBJ2-1): GAGVSQTPSNKVTEKGKYVELRCDPISGHTALYWYRQSLGQGPEFLIYFQGTGAADDSGLPNDRFFAVRPEGSVSTLKIQRTERGDSAVYLCASSLLPLADSHNEQFFGPGTRLTVL.

The chain couples TRBV11-2 to TRBJ1-6; a possible D gene is TRBD1 (5 bases). This CDR3 has 17 amino acids. V dropped 4 bases and J dropped 7 bases, with 20 bases sitting between them. Germline-derived CDR1 and CDR2 are SGHAT and FQNNGV. CDR3 in amino acids: CASSSLRGPRGNSPLHF. The DNA for the CDR3 is TGTGCCAGCAGCTCTCTCCGGGGCCCCCGGGGCAATTCACCCCTCCACTTT.

The chain combines TRBV28 with TRBJ1-5, with TRBD1 matching 8 bases. CDR1 and CDR2 from the germline V gene are MDHEN and SYDVKM. The CDR3 contains 15 residues. V dropped 5 bases and J dropped 3; count of bases not matched to a gene: 6. The CDR3 coding sequence is TGTGCCAGCAGTCCCGGCCAGGGGGCCAATCAGCCCCAGCATTTT. Amino acid sequence: CASSPGQGANQPQHF.

V gene TRBV28 combines with J gene TRBJ2-7; D is possibly TRBD2 (6 bases). Germline V gene lookup returns CDR1 MDHEN and CDR2 SYDVKM. The CDR3 spans 16 residues. V was cut by 5 bases and J by 9 bases, with 26 bases left in between. The CDR3 is CASSPRLPMGGEGQYF. The CDR3 DNA reads as TGTGCCAGCAGTCCCCGTCTACCAATGGGGGGTGAGGGGCAGTACTTC.